This T cell receptor (beta chain) was documented in a study of cytomegalovirus exposure and HLA in healthy donors (dated by TCRdb to 2016 to 2017). Broadly, across the study: The roughly 670 repertoires of the first cohort and the approximately 110 validation repertoires were produced on the same platform, according to a later analysis. The aim of the study was to test whether cataloging public T cell receptors could identify signatures of past pathogen exposure. Along with the approximately 650-subject first cohort, a separate validation cohort of approximately 110 different subjects was used. High-throughput TCR immunosequencing, statistical association of individual TCRs with disease status, and machine learning were combined to predict cytomegalovirus infection status. What the research found in general, with its limitations: A few of the identified cytomegalovirus-associated TCR beta chains were confirmed in vitro to be specific for cytomegalovirus antigens. A later analysis lacked HLA typing for the validation cohort, so it scored co-occurrence in that cohort across all 130 or so repertoires. The classifier was reported to diagnose cytomegalovirus status with high specificity and sensitivity in both the original and validation cohorts. In the study, some 160 TCR beta chains were listed as associated with cytomegalovirus. Most TCR sequences were observed very rarely across donors, whereas some public TCRs were present in many individuals. Subsequent analysis determined that TCRs grouped into clusters in the first cohort also showed a tendency toward co-occurrence across the 120 or so validation repertoires, and roughly 95% of cluster scores exceeded 0. The authors suggested that the approach could potentially be extended to other disease states and immunological phenotypes.

This clone was picked up a small number of times. Its antigen remains unidentified. Base qualities are not recorded, but no much larger clone differs from it by a single base. Library prep was done by the immunoSEQ multiplex PCR assay. The published analysis was carried out like this. A statistical classification framework was built for diagnosing cytomegalovirus status from the catalog of TCR beta chain sequences. Drawn from immuneACCESS, this table holds only the in-frame rearrangements with V and J called that TCRdb kept. Clones are partly lost; checked studies trace under half to an unresolved V gene and leave the rest unexplained. That table is the source of V, J and clone size, and D and trimming were worked out from the DNA. This sample gives some 150,000 clones in total; about nine tenths of them show up just once. The top ten hold 0.6% to 0.85% of the sample. Separate from the roughly 650-subject first cohort, the validation cohort of 120 subjects was the group to which the donors belonged.

CDR3 length: 17 amino acids, cysteine to valine. Just CDR3 DNA is preserved here, 51 bases in frame from base 1. The CDR1 and CDR2 encoded by the germline V gene are LGHNT and FRNRAP. Between the V and J ends, shortened by 0 bases and 6 bases respectively, the junction contains 21 bases. Sequencing was done on a sample of PBMCs. The clonotype originates from a man between 18 and 29 years old in good health and CMV-seronegative. The chain joins TRBV12-5 to TRBJ2-7; the D gene is perhaps TRBD2, from 5 matching bases. In nucleotides, the sequence is TGTGCTAGTGGTTTGGTATACGAGGGAGCTACCTTTAGCGAGCAGTACGTC. Its translation is CASGLVYEGATFSEQYV.